Sequencing of this TCR beta chain was carried out in a study of OX40 agonist ivuxolimab in advanced cancers. Turning to the study itself: Age averaged 60 years (range roughly 23 to 79), and 80% to 90% were male.

Study-wide findings and caveats: Within 6 weeks, CD4+ and CD8+ blood T cells expanded clonally at 0.1 to 3.0 mg/kg.

Repertoires were generated with immunoSEQ multiplex PCR, while TCRdb's copy carries only in-frame clones and drops some. In the table there are tens of thousands of clones, roughly 80% of which are singletons. This clone has more than one count but fewer than ten. As yet, its antigen is unknown. Patients were ruled out by autoimmune disease history or systemic immunosuppression. This CDR3 has 15 amino acids. Germline V CDR1 and CDR2: SEHNR, FQNEAQ (reference sequence). Unmatched junction bases numbered 12, after V lost 5 bases and J lost 6 bases. Sequences were derived from CD4+ or CD8+ T cells sorted from blood, sampled in a trial of the OX40 agonist ivuxolimab. The chain employs TRBV7-9 and TRBJ1-1; 7 bases are shared with TRBD1. The receptor comes from an adult with an advanced solid tumor such as melanoma, head and neck, liver or kidney cancer. The CDR3 protein is CASSAETGIISEAFF. The CDR3 DNA reads TGTGCCAGCAGCGCCGAGACAGGGATTATCTCTGAAGCTTTCTTT.